The source of this T cell receptor (beta chain) is a study of identical twins. Study-level points and caveats: Carriage of fewer insertions was seen in abundant cord blood beta clonotypes, whereas memory repertoires showed none.

A universal primer site was created by template switching, with the cDNA bearing unique molecular identifiers. TCRdb re-called the 5' RACE reads with MiXCR, one entry per CDR3 protein. Of roughly 200,000 distinct CDR3 sequences in the sample, about 15% were seen once. Germline CDR1 GTSNPN, CDR2 SVGIG (reference sequence). CDR3 size: 14 residues. V shed 1 base and J shed 2 bases, with 11 bases lying between them. As for this clonotype: Antigen unknown.

Another study also made use of these data, one on T cells expressing NK-cell markers.

This receptor was taken from a woman aged 18-29 years in good health. This chain joins TRBV30 and TRBJ1-2, with D hard to call. Sequenced material: CD8+ T cells sorted from blood. The CDR3 region is CAWSALGQNYGYTF. The CDR3 nucleotides are TGTGCCTGGAGTGCCCTCGGTCAGAACTATGGCTACACCTTC. The full variable domain, rest sourced from reference TRBV30 and TRBJ1-2, is SQTIHQWPATLVQPVGSPLSLECTVEGTSNPNLYWYRQAAGRGLQLLFYSVGIGQISSEVPQNLSASRPQDRQFILSSKKLLLSDSGFYLCAWSALGQNYGYTFGSGTRLTVV.